One and the same sample provided the 32 T cell receptor beta chains below, sequenced in a study of T-cell reconstitution after alpha-beta-depleted transplantation in children. The TCRbeta library incorporated unique molecular identifiers. TCRdb fed the PCR reads into MiXCR, producing one record per CDR3 protein. The data show roughly 500,000 distinct CDR3 sequences, around 12% seen once. Sequencing was performed on PBMCs from the stem cell graft donor, taken from the stem cell graft. These receptors were taken from a human donor who donated a stem cell graft to a child with combined immunodeficiency.

The chain has TRBV5-1 and TRBJ2-5, with D hard to call. The CDR3 has 15 residues. Germline V lookup: CDR1 SGHRS, CDR2 YFSETQ. V lost 1 base and J lost 1, with 11 bases in between. CDR3 region: CASSLIEQTQETQYF. The DNA for the CDR3 is TGCGCCAGCAGCTTGATTGAGCAGACCCAAGAGACCCAGTACTTC. Filled out from reference TRBV5-1 and TRBJ2-5, the complete variable domain reads KAGVTQTPRYLIKTRGQQVTLSCSPISGHRSVSWYQQTPGQGLQFLFEYFSETQRNKGNFPGRFSGRQFSNSRSEMNVSTLELGDSALYLCASSLIEQTQETQYFGPGTRLLVL.

This clonotype was counted only a few times. The CDR3 region is CASSQAPTAYNEQFF. The CDR3 DNA sequence: TGTGCCAGCAGCCAAGCACCAACAGCCTACAATGAGCAGTTCTTC. The chain has TRBV4-2 and TRBJ2-1; D unclear. The CDR3 runs to 15 residues. CDR1 is LGHNA and CDR2 is YNFKEQ in the germline V gene. Trimming shortened V by 1 base and J by 2 bases, and 9 bases separated the two germline ends.

This clonotype showed up just a few times. The chain couples TRBV14 to TRBJ2-7; TRBD2 matches at 12 bases. V lost 6 bases, J lost 6 bases, and 6 bases stayed unmatched. This CDR3 comprises 14 residues. Looked up from germline, CDR1 is SGHDN and CDR2 is FVKESK. The CDR3 DNA sequence: TGTGCCAGCAGACCCCTAGCGGGAGGGCTCGAGCAGTACTTC. It yields the protein CASRPLAGGLEQYF. Full variable domain (remainder filled in from reference TRBV14 and TRBJ2-7): EAGVTQFPSHSVIEKGQTVTLRCDPISGHDNLYWYRRVMGKEIKFLLHFVKESKQDESGMPNNRFLAERTGGTYSTLKVQPAELEDSGVYFCASRPLAGGLEQYFGPGTRLTVT.

With respect to this clonotype: This likely comes from a read error, as the CDR3 has no conserved phenylalanine or tryptophan at its end. V gene TRBV7-7 combines with J gene TRBJ1-1; D unclear. CDR3 size: 13 residues. CDR1 is SSHAT, CDR2 FNYEAQ, per germline (reference sequence). The DNA of the CDR3 is TGTGCTAGCAGCCCCGCTCTGGACACTGAAGCTTTCTGT. It translates to CASSPALDTEAFC.

This clonotype was observed at least ten times. This sequence joins TRBV25-1 and TRBJ2-3; TRBD1 might be the D (6 bases). CDR1 and CDR2 (germline): MGHDK, SYGVNS. Trimming took off 8 bases at V and 4 bases at J, with 19 bases between the two ends. The CDR3 loop spans 15 amino acids. Here the CDR3 reads CASAWTETGPDTQYF. The CDR3 DNA reads TGTGCCAGCGCTTGGACGGAAACAGGGCCAGATACGCAGTATTTT.

This clonotype was seen only a few times. The chain is built from TRBV20-1 and TRBJ2-1; perhaps TRBD2 as D (5 bases). Per the germline V gene, CDR1 is DFQATT and CDR2 is SNEGSKA (reference sequence). Trimming cost V 4 bases and J 9 bases, with 16 bases left between them. CDR3 length: 13 residues. The CDR3 nucleotides read TGCAGTGCTAATAAAGAGGTGGGAGCTGAGCAGTTCTTC. Protein: CSANKEVGAEQFF.

This clonotype appeared a few times. The chain employs TRBV5-1 and TRBJ1-1; D is uncertain. Trimming removed 5 bases from V and 0 bases from J, with 8 bases in between. Germline V gene sequence: CDR1 SGHRS, CDR2 YFSETQ. There are 13 residues in the CDR3. CDR3 protein: CASRYRVNTEAFF. Written as DNA, the CDR3 is TGCGCCAGCAGATATAGGGTGAACACTGAAGCTTTCTTT. Full variable domain (missing parts from reference TRBV5-1 and TRBJ1-1): KAGVTQTPRYLIKTRGQQVTLSCSPISGHRSVSWYQQTPGQGLQFLFEYFSETQRNKGNFPGRFSGRQFSNSRSEMNVSTLELGDSALYLCASRYRVNTEAFFGQGTRLTVV.

The V gene is TRBV6-4, the J gene TRBJ2-3, with 8 bases identical to TRBD2. The ends lost 3 bases at V and 4 bases at J; junction bases unmatched: 6. The germline V gene encodes CDR1 MRHNA and CDR2 SNTAGT. The CDR3 totals 15 residues. The CDR3 region is CASSEGTSGSDTQYF. CDR3 DNA sequence: TGTGCCAGCAGTGAAGGGACTAGTGGATCAGATACGCAGTATTTT.

This clonotype was seen repeatedly, ten times or more. The chain combines TRBV6-5 with TRBJ1-2, with D possibly matching TRBD1 (6 bases). In germline, CDR1 is MNHEY, CDR2 SVGAGI. This CDR3 region has 18 residues. V was trimmed by 6 bases and J by 2 bases, leaving 25 bases between them. In DNA, the CDR3 is TGTGCCAGCAGAGCCGACCGGGACACCGGGGGTGGGAACTATGGCTACACCTTC. It encodes CASRADRDTGGGNYGYTF.

At least ten counts were recorded for this clonotype. The chain uses TRBV5-1 and TRBJ2-7, with D perhaps being TRBD1 or TRBD2 (5 bases each). With 0 bases removed from V and 2 bases from J, the gap between germline ends came to 9 bases. From germline, CDR1 is SGHRS and CDR2 YFSETQ. The CDR3 totals 14 residues. The DNA of the CDR3 is TGCGCCAGCAGCTTGGAGAGAGGGGCCTACGAGCAGTACTTC. Its translation: CASSLERGAYEQYF.

Comment on this clonotype: Its ends do not fully match the called genes, so a read error is possible. The chain links TRBV9 to TRBJ1-3; unclear D gene. Germline V gene lookup returns CDR1 SGDLS and CDR2 YYNGEE. This CDR3 contains 13 residues. The CDR3: CASSVSSGNSIYF. The CDR3 nucleotides read TGTGCCAGCAGCGTATCCTCTGGAAACTCCATATATTTT.

This clonotype was observed a few times. The chain employs TRBV5-1 and TRBJ2-1; tentative D call: TRBD2 (5 bases). The germline V and J ends were trimmed by 5 bases and 6 bases, with 9 bases remaining between them. CDR3 length: 12 residues. The germline CDR1 and CDR2 sequences are SGHRS and YFSETQ. The CDR3 is CASSPAGNEQFF. In DNA form, the CDR3 reads TGCGCCAGCAGTCCGGCGGGCAATGAGCAGTTCTTC.

In this sample, this clonotype turned up many times. V usage is TRBV7-2 and J usage is TRBJ2-1; D may correspond to TRBD1 or TRBD2 (7 bases each). The CDR3 sequence is 16 residues long. Germline V gene sequence: CDR1 SGHTA, CDR2 FQGNSA. V was cut by 2 bases and J by 10 bases, with 21 bases left in between. As DNA, the CDR3 is TGTGCCAGCAGCTTATGGGGGGGACAGAACCTAGCCGAGCAGTTCTTC. Residues: CASSLWGGQNLAEQFF.

The chain combines TRBV12-3 or TRBV12-4 with TRBJ2-2; 12 nucleotides agree with TRBD2. The CDR3 is made up of 18 amino acids. Germline trimming cut 3 bases from V and 0 bases from J; bases unmatched to any gene: 5. The CDR3: CASSFRLAGESNTGELFF. CDR3 in DNA: TGTGCCAGCAGTTTTCGACTAGCGGGGGAATCGAACACCGGGGAGCTGTTTTTT.

This clonotype has a count of ten or more. The chain employs TRBV4-3 and TRBJ2-7; tentatively, D is TRBD2 (5 bases). With 0 bases removed from V and 7 bases from J, the gap between germline ends came to 19 bases. This CDR3 region has 16 residues. The V gene's germline CDR1 is LGHNA and CDR2 YSLEER. The CDR3 coding sequence is TGCGCCAGCAGCCAAGAGGTCGGGATCCTGTTCAGTGAGCAGTACTTC. It yields the protein CASSQEVGILFSEQYF.

The genes are TRBV19 and TRBJ1-1, with D perhaps matching TRBD1 (6 bases). This CDR3 is 14 amino acids long. V lost 3 bases and J 0 bases, leaving 8 bases between the germline ends. Germline V gene data show CDR1 as LNHDA and CDR2 as SQIVND (reference sequence). DNA of the CDR3: TGTGCCAGTAGTATGCAGGGGATGAACACTGAAGCTTTCTTT. It is translated as CASSMQGMNTEAFF.

This clonotype came up a few times. The J gene is TRBJ2-2, the V gene TRBV5-5; D is undetermined. The CDR3 loop spans 15 amino acids. With 2 bases removed from V and 4 bases from J, the gap between germline ends came to 12 bases. The germline gives CDR1 SGHKS, CDR2 YYEKEE (reference sequence). The CDR3 sequence: CASSFSSSPTGELFF. For the CDR3, the DNA is TGTGCCAGCAGCTTTAGTAGCTCCCCCACCGGGGAGCTGTTTTTT.

This clonotype was recorded at least ten times. V and J are TRBV12-3 or TRBV12-4 and TRBJ2-3; the D is unclear. Trimming removed 4 bases at V and 4 bases at J, with 6 bases between. The CDR3 extends over 12 amino acids. CDR3 DNA: TGTGCCAGCAGTTACTTAGCAGATACGCAGTATTTT. This translates into CASSYLADTQYF.

This clonotype came up many times. The junction and the germline gene differ at one end; a read error may be behind it. This rearrangement joins TRBV28 to TRBJ2-4, with D perhaps being TRBD1 or TRBD2 (6 bases each). The CDR3 extends over 13 amino acids. Germline CDR1 MDHEN, CDR2 SYDVKM. The CDR3 here is CASGLRGVDKRVF. CDR3 nucleotide sequence: TGTGCCAGCGGCCTAAGGGGGGTTGACAAGAGAGTCTTC. The full variable domain, in which reference TRBV28 and TRBJ2-4 provide the parts outside the CDR3, is DVKVTQSSRYLVKRTGEKVFLECVQDMDHENMFWYRQDPGLGLRLIYFSYDVKMKEKGDIPEGYSVSREKKERFSLILESASTNQTSMYLCASGLRGVDKRVFGAGTRLSVL.

This clonotype was seen only a few times. The V and J genes are TRBV20-1 and TRBJ2-7; TRBD2 matches at 8 bases. The CDR3 length is 15 residues. Trimming at V came to 0 bases and at J to 5 bases, leaving 9 bases not matched to a gene. Germline assignment: CDR1 DFQATT and CDR2 SNEGSKA (reference sequence). In DNA, the CDR3 is TGCAGTGCTAGAGATTCGGGAGGGCCGAACCACGAGCAGTACTTC. Its protein is CSARDSGGPNHEQYF.

Only a few counts were recorded for this clonotype. The genes are TRBV20-1 and TRBJ1-5; 9 bases map to TRBD1. This CDR3 has 17 amino acids. The V gene's germline CDR1 is DFQATT and CDR2 SNEGSKA (reference sequence). The V segment lost 0 bases and the J segment 3 bases; nucleotides outside the gene matches: 9. The CDR3 DNA follows: TGCAGTGCTAGAGATCCCGTCGACAGGGGGGTCAATCAGCCCCAGCATTTT. It yields the protein CSARDPVDRGVNQPQHF.

This clonotype was recorded a few times. V usage is TRBV5-1 and J usage is TRBJ2-1, with D perhaps TRBD1 (5 bases). The germline V and J ends were trimmed by 7 bases and 5 bases, with 16 bases remaining between them. Per germline, CDR1 SGHRS and CDR2 YFSETQ. This CDR3 comprises 14 residues. CDR3 region: CASAPVGLHNEQFF. DNA for the CDR3: TGCGCCAGCGCCCCGGTGGGGCTACACAATGAGCAGTTCTTC.

This clonotype showed up just a few times. Germline and junction disagree at one end, which may indicate a read error. V usage is TRBV12-3 or TRBV12-4 and J usage is TRBJ1-5; D may be TRBD1 (5 bases). The CDR3 has 13 residues. The CDR3 DNA reads as TGTGCCAGCAGTTTACAGGGCCAGGGCCCCCGGCATTTT. This encodes CASSLQGQGPRHF.

This clonotype appeared many times. The chain couples TRBV7-2 to TRBJ2-1; D uncertain. V dropped 2 bases and J dropped 7 bases, with 15 bases sitting between them. Germline CDR1 SGHTA, CDR2 FQGNSA. The CDR3 spans 15 residues. CDR3 nucleotides: TGTGCCAGCAGCTTAACGCCTCCCGCCCGTAATGAGCAGTTCTTC. Protein: CASSLTPPARNEQFF.

This clonotype occurred a few times. CDR3 DNA: TGTGCCAGCAGCTCGAGGGACAGCGCCACAGATACGCAGTATTTT. Amino acids: CASSSRDSATDTQYF. The V and J genes are TRBV11-3 and TRBJ2-3, with 7 bases aligning to TRBD1. The germline CDR1 and CDR2 sequences are SGHNT and YENEEA. This CDR3 comprises 15 residues. The J segment lost 2 bases and the V segment lost 4 bases, leaving 6 bases of the junction unmatched.

This chain links TRBV7-2 with TRBJ1-5; tentatively, D is TRBD1 (5 bases). V dropped 1 base and J dropped 0 bases, with 7 bases sitting between them. This CDR3 spans 15 amino acids. Per the germline V gene, CDR1 is SGHTA and CDR2 is FQGNSA. The CDR3 nucleotides are TGTGCCAGCAGCTTAGGACAGATTAGCAATCAGCCCCAGCATTTT. Translated, it gives CASSLGQISNQPQHF.

The CDR3 spells CSANSGTSSYEQYF. The DNA of the CDR3 is TGCAGTGCAAATAGCGGGACGAGCTCCTACGAGCAGTACTTC. V and J are TRBV20-1 and TRBJ2-7; 8 positions match TRBD2. J was trimmed by 0 bases and V by 6 bases; bases with no gene match: 7. Germline V lookup: CDR1 DFQATT, CDR2 SNEGSKA (reference sequence). The CDR3 is 14 residues long.

This clonotype was detected only a few times. This chain joins TRBV7-2 and TRBJ1-6; no reliable D call. Per germline, CDR1 SGHTA and CDR2 FQGNSA. The ends were cut back, 5 bases at V and 9 bases at J, with 17 bases in the middle. This CDR3 has 15 amino acids. The chain's CDR3 is CASSESAHMTSPLHF. DNA for the CDR3: TGTGCCAGCAGCGAGTCGGCGCACATGACTTCACCCCTCCACTTT.

In its sample, this clonotype was seen many times. This CDR3 reads CASSVEDGSTDTQYF. The CDR3 nucleotides are TGTGCCAGCAGCGTAGAGGATGGAAGCACAGATACGCAGTATTTT. V usage is TRBV9 and J usage is TRBJ2-3; no clear D gene. Deletions cut 0 bases from V and 0 bases from J, with 8 bases between. The CDR3 has 15 residues. Germline V gene data show CDR1 as SGDLS and CDR2 as YYNGEE.

This clonotype occurred a few times. The chain combines TRBV20-1 with TRBJ2-1, with D unclear. The length of the CDR3 is 15 residues. In germline, CDR1 is DFQATT, CDR2 SNEGSKA (reference sequence). The V and J ends lost 0 bases and 2 bases respectively, with 11 bases between them. CDR3 nucleotides: TGCAGTGCTAGAGATCGTGCAGTAACCTACAATGAGCAGTTCTTC. Protein: CSARDRAVTYNEQFF.

This clonotype was counted a few times. In DNA, the CDR3 is TGTGCCAGCAGCTTGGAGAGCGGGGGGCGGTACGAGCAGTACTTC. This sequence encodes CASSLESGGRYEQYF. V is TRBV7-2 and J is TRBJ2-7; 9 bases align to TRBD2. The CDR3 has 15 residues. The J segment lost 4 bases and the V segment lost 3 bases, leaving 7 bases of the junction unmatched. Germline V gives CDR1 SGHTA, CDR2 FQGNSA.

The sample holds many counts of this clonotype. The V and J genes are TRBV6-2 or TRBV6-3 and TRBJ2-2; D is unclear. This CDR3 has 14 amino acids. Trimming took off 6 bases at V and 1 base at J, with 9 bases between the two ends. CDR1 is MNHEY, CDR2 SVGEGT, per germline. CDR3 sequence (DNA): TGTGCCAGCAGCCTACTTCGGAACACCGGGGAGCTGTTTTTT. Translated: CASSLLRNTGELFF.